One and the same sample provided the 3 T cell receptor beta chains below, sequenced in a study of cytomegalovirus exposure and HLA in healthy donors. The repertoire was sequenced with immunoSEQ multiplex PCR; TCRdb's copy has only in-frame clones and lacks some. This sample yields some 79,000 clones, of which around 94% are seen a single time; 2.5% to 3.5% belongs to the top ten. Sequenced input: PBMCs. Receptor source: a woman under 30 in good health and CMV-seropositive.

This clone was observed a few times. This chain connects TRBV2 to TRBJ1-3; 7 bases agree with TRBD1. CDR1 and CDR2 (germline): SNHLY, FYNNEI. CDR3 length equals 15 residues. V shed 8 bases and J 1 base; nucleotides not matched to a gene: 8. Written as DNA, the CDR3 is TGTGCCAGCGGGGGACAGTCGATTTCTGGAAACACCATATATTTT. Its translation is CASGGQSISGNTIYF.

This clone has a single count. The DNA for the CDR3 is TGTGCCAGCAGTTTAGTAGGCAATCAGCCCCAGCATTTT. Its protein product is CASSLVGNQPQHF. This sequence joins TRBV28 and TRBJ1-5; D not resolved. This CDR3 comprises 13 residues. V was trimmed by 2 bases and J by 2 bases, leaving 4 bases between them. Germline lookup yields CDR1 MDHEN and CDR2 SYDVKM.

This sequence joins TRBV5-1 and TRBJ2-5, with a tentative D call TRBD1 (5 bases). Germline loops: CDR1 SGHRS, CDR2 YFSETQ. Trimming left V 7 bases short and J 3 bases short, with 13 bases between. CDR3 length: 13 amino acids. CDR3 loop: CASASTVEETQYF. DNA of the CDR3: TGCGCCAGCGCATCGACAGTAGAAGAGACCCAGTACTTC.